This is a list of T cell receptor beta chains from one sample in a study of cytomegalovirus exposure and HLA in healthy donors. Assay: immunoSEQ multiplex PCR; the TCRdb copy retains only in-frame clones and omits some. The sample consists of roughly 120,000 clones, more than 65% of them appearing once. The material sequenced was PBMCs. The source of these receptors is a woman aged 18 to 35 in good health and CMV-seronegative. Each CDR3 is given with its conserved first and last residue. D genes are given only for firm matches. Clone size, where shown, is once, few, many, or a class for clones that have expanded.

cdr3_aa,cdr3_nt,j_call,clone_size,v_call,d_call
CASRHPIRGEQYF,TGCGCCAGCCGACACCCTATACGGGGCGAGCAGTACTTC,TRBJ2-7,.,TRBV5-1,.
CASSLDRGSTEAFF,TGTGCCAGCAGCTTAGATCGAGGGAGCACTGAAGCTTTCTTT,TRBJ1-1,.,TRBV7-2,.
CASSIQGRNQPQHF,TGTGCCAGTAGTATTCAGGGGCGCAATCAGCCCCAGCATTTT,TRBJ1-5,.,TRBV19,.
CASSPDRDEKLFF,TGTGCCAGCAGCCCGGACAGGGATGAAAAACTGTTTTTT,TRBJ1-4,.,TRBV5-4,TRBD1
CASSFLTSGGYNEQFF,TGTGCCAGCAGCTTCCTGACTAGCGGGGGGTACAATGAGCAGTTCTTC,TRBJ2-1,.,TRBV7-3,TRBD2
CASSLAQYNEQFF,TGTGCCAGCAGCTTGGCACAGTACAATGAGCAGTTCTTC,TRBJ2-1,.,TRBV5-5,.
CASTQGSTIYF,TGTGCCAGCACGCAGGGGAGTACCATATATTTT,TRBJ1-3,.,TRBV6-5,.
CASSSIPKGSQYF,TGTGCCAGCAGCTCAATACCTAAAGGGAGTCAGTACTTC,TRBJ2-4,few,TRBV5-4,.
CASSLGLAGTGDEKLFF,TGTGCCAGCAGCTTAGGTCTTGCGGGGACAGGGGATGAAAAACTGTTTTTT,TRBJ1-4,.,TRBV7-6,TRBD1
CASSYRPSGRAEGQFF,TGTGCCAGCAGTTACCGGCCAAGCGGGAGGGCCGAAGGGCAGTTCTTC,TRBJ2-1,.,TRBV6-5,TRBD2
CASSAGAYGYTF,TGCGCCAGCAGTGCAGGGGCATATGGCTACACCTTC,TRBJ1-2,.,TRBV10-2,.
CASSQDMGVFYGYTF,TGCGCCAGCAGCCAAGATATGGGAGTCTTCTATGGCTACACCTTC,TRBJ1-2,.,TRBV4-1,.
CASSQPRRPFGGKPYEQYF,TGCGCCAGCAGTCAACCGCGAAGGCCCTTCGGGGGGAAACCCTACGAGCAGTACTTC,TRBJ2-7,.,TRBV23-1,TRBD2
CASSLRLPLSSGNTIYF,TGTGCCAGCAGTTTGAGGCTGCCTCTGAGCTCTGGAAACACCATATATTTT,TRBJ1-3,.,TRBV28,.
CASSLGNMAEQYF,TGTGCCAGCAGCTTAGGTAACATGGCCGAGCAGTATTTT,TRBJ2-3,.,TRBV11-2,.
CASSLVASGSTDTQYF,TGTGCCAGCAGCTTAGTGGCTAGCGGCTCCACAGATACGCAGTATTTT,TRBJ2-3,.,TRBV7-2,TRBD2
CASSPWTSGATGELFF,TGTGCCAGTAGTCCCTGGACTAGCGGGGCCACCGGGGAGCTGTTTTTT,TRBJ2-2,.,TRBV19,TRBD2
CASTDRGEGGYTF,TGTGCCAGTACGGACAGGGGTGAAGGTGGCTACACCTTC,TRBJ1-2,.,TRBV19,TRBD1
CASSQQGKQPQHF,TGTGCCAGCAGTCAACAGGGGAAGCAGCCCCAGCATTTT,TRBJ1-5,.,TRBV5-4,TRBD1
CASSLEKTSGPYNEQFF,TGCGCCAGCAGCTTGGAAAAAACTAGCGGACCCTACAATGAGCAGTTCTTC,TRBJ2-1,.,TRBV5-1,TRBD2
CASKEASGRAEQFF,TGTGCCAGCAAAGAGGCTAGCGGGAGGGCGGAGCAGTTCTTC,TRBJ2-1,.,TRBV27,TRBD2
CAWSSGGNQPQHF,TGTGCCTGGAGTAGCGGGGGCAATCAGCCCCAGCATTTT,TRBJ1-5,few,TRBV30,.
CASNMDAGNLVGYTF,TGTGCCAGCAATATGGATGCCGGGAACTTGGTTGGCTACACCTTC,TRBJ1-2,.,TRBV2,.
CASSFGGNSEAFF,TGTGCCAGCAGCTTCGGGGGGAACTCTGAAGCTTTCTTT,TRBJ1-1,.,TRBV7-9,.
CASSRTVVINEQYF,TGTGCCAGCAGCCGAACGGTGGTAATCAACGAGCAGTACTTC,TRBJ2-7,.,TRBV6-1,.
CASSLKRLYSNQPQHF,TGTGCCAGTAGTCTCAAGAGATTGTATAGCAATCAGCCCCAGCATTTT,TRBJ1-5,once,TRBV19,.
CASSVGDRSWAFF,TGTGCCAGCAGCGTAGGTGACAGATCTTGGGCTTTCTTT,TRBJ1-1,.,TRBV9,.
CASSYSTGWTEAFF,TGTGCCAGCAGTTACTCGACTGGGTGGACTGAAGCTTTCTTT,TRBJ1-1,.,TRBV6-6,.
CASGLTGSYPEAFF,TGTGCTAGTGGTCTCACAGGGTCTTACCCTGAAGCTTTCTTT,TRBJ1-1,.,TRBV12-5,.
CASRPTWGLGTNEKLFF,TGTGCCAGCAGGCCTACCTGGGGGCTGGGGACTAATGAAAAACTGTTTTTT,TRBJ1-4,.,TRBV4-2,.
CASSGQGGNTEAFF,TGCGCCAGCAGCGGACAGGGTGGGAACACTGAAGCTTTCTTT,TRBJ1-1,.,TRBV5-1,TRBD1
CASSGTGVGGETQYF,TGCGCCAGCAGCGGGACAGGGGTGGGGGGTGAGACCCAGTACTTC,TRBJ2-5,.,TRBV4-1,TRBD1
CASSLVSDRDLGTQYF,TGTGCCAGCAGCTTAGTCAGTGACAGGGACCTGGGTACGCAGTATTTT,TRBJ2-3,.,TRBV11-2,TRBD1
CASSSAGQPSRETQYF,TGTGCCAGCAGCTCCGCCGGACAGCCCTCAAGGGAGACCCAGTACTTC,TRBJ2-5,.,TRBV11-2,.
CASSANSPLYGEQFF,TGTGCCAGCAGCGCCAACAGCCCCCTCTATGGGGAGCAGTTCTTC,TRBJ2-1,.,TRBV9,.
CASSASYEQYF,TGTGCCAGCAGCGCCAGCTACGAGCAGTACTTC,TRBJ2-7,.,TRBV11-3,.
CASSLAEGKTQYF,TGTGCCAGCAGCCTAGCCGAGGGCAAGACCCAGTACTTC,TRBJ2-5,.,TRBV7-3,.
CASSPGPGDTQYF,TGTGCCAGCAGCCCTGGGCCGGGGGATACGCAGTATTTT,TRBJ2-3,once,TRBV11-2,.
CASSRGTSGVGELFF,TGTGCCAGCAGCCGAGGGACTAGCGGGGTCGGGGAGCTGTTTTTT,TRBJ2-2,.,TRBV11-3,TRBD2
CASSPQSIAGGSYEQYF,TGTGCCAGCAGCCCGCAGAGCATAGCGGGAGGCTCCTACGAGCAGTACTTC,TRBJ2-7,.,TRBV11-2,TRBD2
CASSLSVTGNQPQHF,TGCGCCAGCAGCTTGAGCGTGACGGGAAATCAGCCCCAGCATTTT,TRBJ1-5,.,TRBV4-3,.
CASSPDGAASYYGYTF,TGCGCCAGCAGCCCTGATGGGGCAGCTTCTTACTATGGCTACACCTTC,TRBJ1-2,few,TRBV4-3,.
CASSYQGANTEAFF,TGTGCCAGCAGTTACCAGGGGGCCAACACTGAAGCTTTCTTT,TRBJ1-1,.,TRBV27,TRBD1
CASSYIRGGGLNTEAFF,TGTGCCAGCAGCTACATTCGGGGGGGCGGTCTGAACACTGAAGCTTTCTTT,TRBJ1-1,.,TRBV5-4,.
CASSSPTGDEQYF,TGTGCCAGCAGCTCCCCTACAGGGGACGAGCAGTACTTC,TRBJ2-7,once,TRBV7-9,TRBD1
CASSLEGENTEAFF,TGTGCCAGCAGCTTAGAAGGGGAAAACACTGAAGCTTTCTTT,TRBJ1-1,.,TRBV11-3,.
CVRSSSHPGGDHEQYF,TGTGTCAGAAGCTCTAGCCACCCAGGGGGCGACCACGAGCAGTACTTC,TRBJ2-7,few,TRBV7-5,.
CASTGTGLYNEQFF,TGTGCCAGCACCGGGACAGGTCTCTACAATGAGCAGTTCTTC,TRBJ2-1,once,TRBV27,TRBD1
CASRAYYEQYF,TGTGCCAGCAGGGCTTACTACGAGCAGTACTTC,TRBJ2-7,.,TRBV7-9,.